These T cell receptor beta chains were read from a single sample in a study of blood T cell repertoires in COVID-19. Assay: immunoSEQ multiplex PCR; the TCRdb copy retains only in-frame clones and omits some. The sample includes over 150,000 clones, approximately 86% of them seen just once. Sequenced material: peripheral blood. Receptor source: a woman of 80 years or more with active or convalescent COVID-19. Each CDR3 is given without its conserved first and last residue. Size values are once, few and many counts, or a class for expanded clones, and some rows have none.

abundance	v_gene	CDR3aa
.	TRBV28	ASSSSPGQIMNTEAF
.	TRBV6-6	ASEPGSSGANVLT
.	TRBV25-1	ASSGAGLAGVNEQF
.	TRBV7-2	ASSPIYEQY
.	TRBV29-1	SVEDGTGPTYEQY
.	TRBV30	AWSTGFGNQPQH
.	TRBV3-1/TRBV3-2	ASTRLGQGLSGANVLT
.	TRBV27	ASSPNPLFTGPQRSTQY
.	TRBV5-1	ASSSDRRGGYT
few	TRBV7-3	ASSSTGTNVLT
few	TRBV21-1	ASSKARRDRGRDGGRYTEAF
.	TRBV4-1	ASSQDSRAGGYT
.	TRBV5-1	ASSPWDRGGSPLH
.	TRBV18	ASAGQGAVGYT
.	TRBV28	ASRPQGEAF
.	TRBV11-2	ASSPGSGAGGPADTQY
.	TRBV6-5	ASSPPGFHEQY
.	TRBV7-5	ARSCPGWAENTGELF
.	TRBV24-1	ATSQGGDQPQH
.	TRBV30	AWSVFLYYEQY
.	TRBV7-9	ASSFYSSYEQY
few	TRBV5-4	ASSAGQGFEKLF
.	TRBV7-6	ASSYRGQGDYNEQF
.	TRBV5-1	ASSMDRVNYGYT
.	TRBV27	ASSVTSGRVGGNTGELF
.	TRBV6-1	ASSEGSPVGPYEQY
.	TRBV29-1	SVRENTGELF